This T cell receptor (beta chain) was found in a study of T cell repertoires in cytomegalovirus infection. Study information: Public TCR beta signature analysis indicated the presence of both CMV infection and matching HLA type.

TCRdb ran MiXCR on the reads and lists one entry per CDR3 protein. Of some 390,000 distinct CDR3 sequences in the sample, 15% to 20% were seen once. A note on this clonotype: Its target is not known.

Germline CDR1 KGHSH, CDR2 LQKENI. J was trimmed by 0 bases and V by 6 bases; bases with no gene match: 7. The CDR3 has 16 residues. Study-level findings and limits: Predominance within the ex vivo response was attributable to HLA-C-restricted CMV-specific TCR beta clonotypes. Individuals carrying CMV plus the relevant HLA were identified by cumulative frequency of public TCR beta families.

What was sequenced was PBMCs. This TCR came from a human donor in good health (CMV status not recorded). Some clones in this sample may be carry-over from other donors' samples. The chain uses TRBV18 and TRBJ2-1; TRBD2 agrees at 8 bases. Here the CDR3 reads CASSHGRGRSYNEQFF. As DNA, the CDR3 is TGTGCCAGCTCTCACGGGAGGGGACGCTCCTACAATGAGCAGTTCTTC. The variable domain in full, with the rest retrieved from reference TRBV18 and TRBJ2-1, is NAGVMQNPRHLVRRRGQEARLRCSPMKGHSHVYWYRQLPEEGLKFMVYLQKENIIDESGMPKERFSAEFPKEGPSILRIQQVVRGDSAAYFCASSHGRGRSYNEQFFGPGTRLTVL.